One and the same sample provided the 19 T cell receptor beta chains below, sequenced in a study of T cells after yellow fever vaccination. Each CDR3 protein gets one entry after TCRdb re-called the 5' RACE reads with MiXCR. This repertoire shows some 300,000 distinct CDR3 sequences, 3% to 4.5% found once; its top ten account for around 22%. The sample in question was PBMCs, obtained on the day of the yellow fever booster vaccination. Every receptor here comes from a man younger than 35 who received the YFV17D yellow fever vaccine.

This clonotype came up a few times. The CDR3 region is CASSRQGYGYTF. CDR3 DNA sequence: TGTGCCAGCAGTCGACAGGGTTATGGCTACACCTTC. This chain connects TRBV12-3 or TRBV12-4 to TRBJ1-2; 7 bases align to TRBD1. This CDR3 contains 12 residues. J lost 5 bases, V lost 5 bases, and 2 bases had no gene match.

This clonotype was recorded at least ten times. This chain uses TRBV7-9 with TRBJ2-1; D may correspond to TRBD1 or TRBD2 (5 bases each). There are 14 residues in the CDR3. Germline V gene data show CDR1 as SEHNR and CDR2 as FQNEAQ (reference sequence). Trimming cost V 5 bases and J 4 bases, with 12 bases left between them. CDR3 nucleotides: TGTGCCAGCAGCCAAGGGACGCGATACAATGAGCAGTTCTTC. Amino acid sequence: CASSQGTRYNEQFF.

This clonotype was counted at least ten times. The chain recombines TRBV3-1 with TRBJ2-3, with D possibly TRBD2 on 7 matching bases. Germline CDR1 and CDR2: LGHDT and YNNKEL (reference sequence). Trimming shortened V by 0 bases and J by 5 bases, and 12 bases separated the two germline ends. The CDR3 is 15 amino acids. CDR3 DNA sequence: TGTGCCAGCAGCCAAGATCAAGGGGGGGTAGATACGCAGTATTTT. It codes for CASSQDQGGVDTQYF.

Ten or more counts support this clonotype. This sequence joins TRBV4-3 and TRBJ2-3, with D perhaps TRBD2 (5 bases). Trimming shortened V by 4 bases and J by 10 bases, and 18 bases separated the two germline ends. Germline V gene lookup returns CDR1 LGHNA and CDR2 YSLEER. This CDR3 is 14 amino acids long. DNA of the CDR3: TGCGCCAGCAGCCCAGGACTTGGTAGATATCCGCAGTATTTT. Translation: CASSPGLGRYPQYF.

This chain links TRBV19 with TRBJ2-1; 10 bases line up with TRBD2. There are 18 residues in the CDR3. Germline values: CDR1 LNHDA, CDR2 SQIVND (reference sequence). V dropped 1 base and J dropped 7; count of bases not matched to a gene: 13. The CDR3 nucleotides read TGTGCCAGTAGTATAGGGTCCAGCGGGGGGGCCCGGGGGAATGAGCAGTTCTTC. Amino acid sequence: CASSIGSSGGARGNEQFF.

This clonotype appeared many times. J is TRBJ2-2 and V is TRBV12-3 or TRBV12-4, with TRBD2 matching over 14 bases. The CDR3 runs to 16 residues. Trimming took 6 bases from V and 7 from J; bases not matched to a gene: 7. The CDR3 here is CASSSGTSGGGGELFF. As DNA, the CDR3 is TGTGCCAGCAGCTCCGGGACTAGCGGGGGAGGCGGGGAGCTGTTTTTT.

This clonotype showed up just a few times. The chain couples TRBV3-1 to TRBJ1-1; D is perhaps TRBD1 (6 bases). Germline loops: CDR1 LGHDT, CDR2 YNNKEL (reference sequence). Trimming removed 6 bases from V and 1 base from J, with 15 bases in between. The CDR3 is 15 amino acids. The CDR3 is CASSRLAGANTEAFF. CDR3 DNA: TGTGCCAGCAGTCGGCTAGCAGGGGCGAACACTGAAGCTTTCTTT. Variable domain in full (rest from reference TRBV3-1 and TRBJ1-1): DTAVSQTPKYLVTQMGNDKSIKCEQNLGHDTMYWYKQDSKKFLKIMFSYNNKELIINETVPNRFSPKSPDKAHLNLHINSLELGDSAVYFCASSRLAGANTEAFFGQGTRLTVV.

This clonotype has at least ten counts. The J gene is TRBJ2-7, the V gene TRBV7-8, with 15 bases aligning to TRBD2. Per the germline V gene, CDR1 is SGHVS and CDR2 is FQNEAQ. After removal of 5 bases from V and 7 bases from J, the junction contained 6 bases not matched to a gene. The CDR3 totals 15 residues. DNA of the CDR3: TGTGCCAGCAGCACCGGACTAGCGGGGGGGATGGAGCAGTACTTC. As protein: CASSTGLAGGMEQYF.

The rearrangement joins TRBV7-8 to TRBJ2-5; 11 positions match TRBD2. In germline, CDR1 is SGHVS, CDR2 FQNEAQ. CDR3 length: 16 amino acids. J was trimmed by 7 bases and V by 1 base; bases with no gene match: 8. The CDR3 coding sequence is TGTGCCAGCAGCTTAGGACTAGCGGGGCCCGGGGGGACCCAGTACTTC. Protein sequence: CASSLGLAGPGGTQYF.

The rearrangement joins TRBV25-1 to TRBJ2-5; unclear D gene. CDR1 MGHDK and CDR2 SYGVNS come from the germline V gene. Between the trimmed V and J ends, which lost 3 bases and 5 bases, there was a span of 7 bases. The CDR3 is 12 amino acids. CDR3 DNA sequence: TGTGCCAGCAGTGATTTGGTTGAGACCCAGTACTTC. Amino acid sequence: CASSDLVETQYF.

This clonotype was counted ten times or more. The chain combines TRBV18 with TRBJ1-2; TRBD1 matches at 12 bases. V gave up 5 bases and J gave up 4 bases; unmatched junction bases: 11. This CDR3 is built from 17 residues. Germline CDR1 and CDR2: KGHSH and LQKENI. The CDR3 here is CASSGSGTGGAGYGYTF. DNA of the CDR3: TGTGCCAGCTCAGGATCCGGGACAGGGGGCGCCGGCTATGGCTACACCTTC.

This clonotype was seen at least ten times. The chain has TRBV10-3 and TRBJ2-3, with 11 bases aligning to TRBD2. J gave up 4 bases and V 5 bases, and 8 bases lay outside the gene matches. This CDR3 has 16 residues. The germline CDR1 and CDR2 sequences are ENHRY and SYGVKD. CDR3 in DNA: TGTGCCATCAGTTTTAGCGGGGGGGCCGACGCAGATACGCAGTATTTT. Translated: CAISFSGGADADTQYF.

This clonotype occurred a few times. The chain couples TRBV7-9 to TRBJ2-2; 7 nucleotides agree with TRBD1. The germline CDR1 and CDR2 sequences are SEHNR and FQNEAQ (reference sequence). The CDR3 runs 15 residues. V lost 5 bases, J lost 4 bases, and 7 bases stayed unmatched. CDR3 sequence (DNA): TGTGCCAGCAGCACCTCGCCAGGGGGCACCGGGGAGCTGTTTTTT. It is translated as CASSTSPGGTGELFF.

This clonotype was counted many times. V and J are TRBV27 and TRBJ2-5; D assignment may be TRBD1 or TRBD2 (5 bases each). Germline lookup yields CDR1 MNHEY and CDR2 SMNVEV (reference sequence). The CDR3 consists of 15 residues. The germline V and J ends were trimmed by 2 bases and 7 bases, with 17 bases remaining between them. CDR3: CASSLRGLGVGTQYF. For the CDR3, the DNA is TGTGCCAGCAGTTTACGCGGCTTGGGGGTCGGGACCCAGTACTTC.

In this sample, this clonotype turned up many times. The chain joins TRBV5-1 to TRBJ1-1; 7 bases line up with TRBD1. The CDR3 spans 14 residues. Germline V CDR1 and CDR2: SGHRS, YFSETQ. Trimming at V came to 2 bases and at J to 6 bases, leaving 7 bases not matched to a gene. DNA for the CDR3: TGCGCCAGCAGCTTAACAGGGGACGGGGCTGAAGCTTTCTTT. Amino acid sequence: CASSLTGDGAEAFF.

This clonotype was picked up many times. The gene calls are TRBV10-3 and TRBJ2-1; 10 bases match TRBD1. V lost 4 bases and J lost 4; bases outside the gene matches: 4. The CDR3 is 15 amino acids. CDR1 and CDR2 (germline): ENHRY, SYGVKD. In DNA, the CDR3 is TGTGCCATCAGTGGGGACAGGGGCGATTACAATGAGCAGTTCTTC. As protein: CAISGDRGDYNEQFF.

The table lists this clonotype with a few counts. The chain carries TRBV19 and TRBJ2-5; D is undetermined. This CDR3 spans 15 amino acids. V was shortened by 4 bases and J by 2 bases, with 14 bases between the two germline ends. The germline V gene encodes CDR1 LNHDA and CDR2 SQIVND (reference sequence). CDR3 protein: CASSTGPQKQETQYF. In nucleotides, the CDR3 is TGTGCCAGTAGTACAGGACCCCAGAAGCAAGAGACCCAGTACTTC.

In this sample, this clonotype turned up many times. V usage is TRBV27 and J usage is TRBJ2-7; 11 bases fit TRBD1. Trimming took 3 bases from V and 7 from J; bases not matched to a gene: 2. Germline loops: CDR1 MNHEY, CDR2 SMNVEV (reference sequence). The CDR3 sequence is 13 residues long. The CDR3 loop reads CASSLGTGGEQYF. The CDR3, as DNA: TGTGCCAGCAGTTTGGGGACAGGGGGAGAGCAGTACTTC.

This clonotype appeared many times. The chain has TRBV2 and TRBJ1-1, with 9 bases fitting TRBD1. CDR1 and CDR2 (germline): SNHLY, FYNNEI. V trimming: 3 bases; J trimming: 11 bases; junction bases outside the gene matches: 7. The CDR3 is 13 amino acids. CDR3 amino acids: CASSETGTGSAFF. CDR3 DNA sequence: TGTGCCAGCAGTGAGACCGGGACAGGGTCCGCTTTCTTT. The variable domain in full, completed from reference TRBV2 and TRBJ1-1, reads EPEVTQTPSHQVTQMGQEVILRCVPISNHLYFYWYRQILGQKVEFLVSFYNNEISEKSEIFDDQFSVERPDGSNFTLKIRSTKLEDSAMYFCASSETGTGSAFFGQGTRLTVV.